The table lists the clone carrying this T cell receptor (beta chain) with many counts. What it binds is unknown. This record belongs to a study of breast tumors, draining lymph nodes, adjacent tissues. Overall study findings and caveats: Tumor T cell lymph node origin was a supported hypothesis, not proven. Tumor repertoires ranked between lymph nodes and nontumor tissue in diversity, with V and J gene preferences. Most tumor T cells seemingly derive from lymph node, then expand in tumor. Luminal-like breast cancer showed significantly greater tumor-nontumor repertoire similarity than basal-like breast cancer did.

One entry per CDR3 protein results from TCRdb running MiXCR on the multiplex PCR reads. The sample carries around 70,000 distinct CDR3 sequences, around two fifths recorded once. CDR3 size: 16 residues. The germline V gene has CDR1 DFQATT and CDR2 SNEGSKA (reference sequence). V gave up 2 bases and J gave up 6 bases; unmatched junction bases: 15. Input material: breast tumor tissue. This receptor was taken from a female donor with breast cancer. Some clones in this sample may be carry-over from other donors' samples. The rearrangement uses TRBV20-1 and TRBJ2-7, with TRBD1 matching over 8 bases. The CDR3 region is CSARTNRGSLRSEQYF. The CDR3 DNA reads TGCAGTGCTAGAACCAACAGGGGGAGTTTGCGGAGCGAGCAGTACTTC.